The sequence of this TCR beta chain was determined in a study of CD8 T cells in ankylosing spondylitis. By quantitative 5'-RACE with molecular barcodes, the TCR beta libraries were made. Via MiXCR, TCRdb re-called the 5' RACE reads, giving one row per CDR3 protein. Among 130,000 to 150,000 distinct CDR3 sequences listed, more than 7% were seen once. Trimming removed 5 bases from V and 10 bases from J, with 21 bases in between. CDR1 is SGHTA, CDR2 FQGNSA, per germline. The CDR3 runs 15 residues. Study outcomes and limitations: The authors found the disease-linked clones to be CD8+ and relatively rare in peripheral blood. Enrichment of disease-linked clones was reportedly significant in matched ankylosing spondylitis synovial fluid. Ankylosing spondylitis blood seemed to carry a telltale TCR beta motif made of several highly homologous variants.

A few counts support this clonotype. Its cognate antigen is unknown. Sequenced material: synovial fluid, either unsorted or a sorted T cell fraction (not recorded which). This chain uses TRBV7-2 with TRBJ2-1, with D possibly being TRBD1 or TRBD2 (6 bases each). The receptor comes from a male donor with ankylosing spondylitis. The CDR3 here is CASSPQVRGAGEQFF. The CDR3 nucleotides read TGTGCCAGCAGCCCCCAGGTAAGGGGGGCCGGGGAGCAGTTCTTC.